The T cell receptor (beta chain) described here comes from a study of regulatory T cells in long-lasting Graves disease. Time point noted: newly diagnosed GD, antithyroid drugs for less than 3 months. With RNA extracted from PBMCs as input, the TCR library was made. This clonotype appeared many times. Arm-PCR of CDR3 regions and iRepertoire HTBI primers were used to build TCR beta libraries. TCRdb ran MiXCR on the multiplex PCR reads and lists one entry per CDR3 protein. The profile covers more than 300,000 distinct CDR3 sequences, with 15% to 18% appearing a single time and around a fifth taken by the ten largest. In germline, CDR1 is GTSNPN, CDR2 SVGIG (reference sequence). There are 12 residues in the CDR3. Trimming removed 3 bases from V and 1 base from J, with 6 bases in between.

This clonotype originated in a female donor with Graves disease. This chain joins TRBV30 and TRBJ2-5, with D hard to call. The source material was peripheral blood mononuclear cells (PBMCs), sampled at new diagnosis, from a patient treated with antithyroid drugs. The CDR3 DNA sequence: TGTGCCTGGAGGTACCCCCAAGAGACCCAGTACTTC. The encoded protein is CAWRYPQETQYF.